This entry lists 16 T cell receptor beta chains sequenced from one sample in a study of T cells in Graves' hyperthyroidism and ophthalmopathy. The TCR beta CDR3 regions underwent amplification using RNA transcripts as the source. TCR CDR3 regions were first amplified by RT-PCR with HTBI primers. TCRdb called the multiplex PCR reads again in MiXCR, with one record for every CDR3 protein. The data hold about 740,000 distinct CDR3 sequences, with around 15% observed a single time. The sample taken for sequencing was blood. The receptors come from a woman under 30 with Graves' hyperthyroidism.

At least ten counts were recorded for this clonotype. The gene calls are TRBV20-1 and TRBJ2-1; TRBD1 is a possible D gene (6 bases). The CDR3 has 15 amino acids. V was pared by 3 bases and J by 6 bases, with 18 bases between. Germline V lookup: CDR1 DFQATT, CDR2 SNEGSKA (reference sequence). The CDR3 DNA reads as TGCAGTGCTAGGCCGTCGCAGGGGTTTGCCAATGAGCAGTTCTTC. Translation gives CSARPSQGFANEQFF.

This clonotype was counted many times. V and J are TRBV7-9 and TRBJ2-7; D is unclear. V lost 1 base to trimming and J lost 0 bases, with 7 bases between them. The CDR3 has 14 residues. Germline V lookup: CDR1 SEHNR, CDR2 FQNEAQ (reference sequence). The CDR3 is CASSLVGNSYEQYF. The CDR3 DNA reads TGTGCCAGCAGCTTAGTAGGTAACTCCTACGAGCAGTACTTC.

This clonotype was counted many times. The rearrangement links TRBV18 to TRBJ1-1; TRBD1 aligns across 7 bases. The CDR3 runs 15 residues. Germline CDR1 reads KGHSH; CDR2 reads LQKENI. V lost 6 bases to trimming and J lost 0 bases; unmatched junction nucleotides: 7. The CDR3 spells CASSLGTVMNTEAFF. The CDR3, as DNA: TGTGCCAGCTCCCTCGGGACAGTAATGAACACTGAAGCTTTCTTT.

This clonotype has ten or more counts. This chain links TRBV28 with TRBJ2-1, with D maybe TRBD2 (8 bases). Germline loops: CDR1 MDHEN, CDR2 SYDVKM. V was pared by 4 bases and J by 8 bases, with 18 bases between. CDR3 length equals 15 residues. The CDR3 spells CASSWTGGGSDEQFF. CDR3 coding DNA: TGTGCCAGCAGTTGGACAGGCGGGGGGAGCGATGAGCAGTTCTTC.

The V and J genes are TRBV6-1 and TRBJ1-4, with 7 bases lining up with TRBD1. The ends lost 5 bases at V and 7 bases at J; junction bases unmatched: 13. Germline loops: CDR1 MNHNS, CDR2 SASEGT. The CDR3 runs 16 residues. This chain's CDR3 is CASSSLAGGGLEKLFF. The CDR3 DNA is TGTGCCAGCAGTTCCCTCGCGGGAGGGGGCCTTGAAAAACTGTTTTTT.

A remark on this clonotype: The junction departs from the called germline gene at one end, perhaps through a read error. This chain links TRBV7-3 with TRBJ2-7, with no clear D. Germline loops: CDR1 SGHTA, CDR2 FQGTGA. This CDR3 contains 12 residues. CDR3 region: CAGSSDGREQYF. CDR3 in DNA: TGTGCCGGCAGCTCGGACGGACGGGAGCAGTACTTC.

This clonotype was detected only a few times. A much larger clone differs from this one at a single base, so this may be a read error. This rearrangement joins TRBV28 to TRBJ2-3, with D perhaps TRBD1 (5 bases). The CDR3 consists of 16 residues. Germline V lookup: CDR1 MDHEN, CDR2 SYDVKM. Trimming took off 6 bases at V and 3 bases at J, with 19 bases between the two ends. This chain's CDR3 is CASRLRGHSPTDTQYF. As DNA, the CDR3 is TGTGCCAGCAGGTTGCGAGGACACTCCCCGACAGATACGCAGTATTTT.

In its sample, this clonotype was seen many times. The genes are TRBV20-1 and TRBJ1-2; D perhaps matches TRBD1 (5 bases). Per germline, CDR1 DFQATT and CDR2 SNEGSKA (reference sequence). The V and J ends lost 3 bases and 3 bases respectively, with 11 bases between them. This CDR3 contains 13 residues. In DNA, the CDR3 is TGCAGTGCTAGTATGCAGGGAGACTATGGCTACACCTTC. The encoded protein is CSASMQGDYGYTF.

This clonotype was seen many times. The rearrangement links TRBV29-1 to TRBJ1-1; tentatively, D is TRBD1 (5 bases). Deletions cut 7 bases from V and 2 bases from J, with 11 bases between. The V gene's germline CDR1 is SQVTM and CDR2 ANQGSEA. This CDR3 is built from 12 residues. CDR3 loop: CSGRQINTEAFF. CDR3 DNA sequence: TGCAGCGGAAGACAGATAAACACTGAAGCTTTCTTT. Looking up the rest from reference TRBV29-1 and TRBJ1-1 gives the full variable domain: SAVISQKPSRDICQRGTSLTIQCQVDSQVTMMFWYRQQPGQSLTLIATANQGSEATYESGFVIDKFPISRPNLTFSTLTVSNMSPEDSSIYLCSGRQINTEAFFGQGTRLTVV.

This clonotype was counted at least ten times. The genes are TRBV27 and TRBJ2-5, with 8 bases aligning to TRBD1. The CDR3 has 13 residues. CDR1 is MNHEY, CDR2 SMNVEV, per germline (reference sequence). The V and J ends lost 3 bases and 7 bases, in that order; junction bases with no gene match: 4. The CDR3 spells CASSFTGTGTQYF. The CDR3 nucleotides read TGTGCCAGCAGTTTCACAGGGACAGGGACCCAGTACTTC.

The genes are TRBV6-2 or TRBV6-3 and TRBJ1-5, with 7 bases fitting TRBD1. The CDR3 covers 14 residues. After removal of 5 bases from V and 7 bases from J, the junction contained 8 bases not matched to a gene. Germline CDR1 is MNHEY and CDR2 is SVGEGT. The CDR3, as DNA: TGTGCCAGCAGTCAAAGACAGGGTGGCCAGCCCCAGCATTTT. Its protein is CASSQRQGGQPQHF.

This clonotype was observed a few times. The CDR3 protein is CASWDLTYEQYF. The DNA of the CDR3 is TGTGCCAGTTGGGACCTAACCTACGAGCAGTACTTC. This chain links TRBV2 with TRBJ2-7; the D gene could be TRBD1 or TRBD2 (5 bases each). Looked up from germline, CDR1 is SNHLY and CDR2 is FYNNEI. V was shortened by 9 bases and J by 2 bases, with 11 bases between the two germline ends. This CDR3 region has 12 residues.

At least ten counts were recorded for this clonotype. DNA of the CDR3: TGTGCCAGCAGCCCCAGGGGGTTCAATCAGCCCCAGCATTTT. Translation gives CASSPRGFNQPQHF. V gene TRBV7-8 combines with J gene TRBJ1-5, with 7 bases lining up with TRBD1. This CDR3 is 14 amino acids long. The V gene's germline CDR1 is SGHVS and CDR2 FQNEAQ. J gave up 3 bases and V 5 bases, and 4 bases lay outside the gene matches.

This clonotype has more than one count but fewer than ten. The gene calls are TRBV6-1 and TRBJ2-1, with D perhaps being TRBD1 or TRBD2 (5 bases each). Germline CDR1 is MNHNS and CDR2 is SASEGT. The germline V and J ends were trimmed by 7 bases and 0 bases, with 13 bases remaining between them. This CDR3 is 15 amino acids long. This CDR3 is CASTHGASSYNEQFF. In DNA, the CDR3 is TGTGCCAGCACCCACGGGGCAAGCTCCTACAATGAGCAGTTCTTC.

This clonotype came up many times. CDR3 sequence reads: CSARESERVSYEQYF. Written as DNA, the CDR3 is TGCAGTGCCCGAGAGTCCGAGCGGGTCTCCTACGAGCAGTACTTC. The chain couples TRBV20-1 to TRBJ2-7, with a tentative D call TRBD2 (6 bases). The CDR3 contains 15 residues. V lost 6 bases and J 0 bases, leaving 18 bases between the germline ends. Germline lookup yields CDR1 DFQATT and CDR2 SNEGSKA (reference sequence).

The table lists this clonotype with a few counts. The gene calls are TRBV6-5 and TRBJ2-4; 8 bases line up with TRBD2. The junction had 3 bases not matched to a gene; V was cut back by 2 bases and J by 6 bases. The germline gives CDR1 MNHEY, CDR2 SVGAGI. This CDR3 has 14 amino acids. The CDR3 bases are TGTGCCAGCAGTTACAGGCTAGCGGGAAACATTCAGTACTTC. Translation: CASSYRLAGNIQYF.